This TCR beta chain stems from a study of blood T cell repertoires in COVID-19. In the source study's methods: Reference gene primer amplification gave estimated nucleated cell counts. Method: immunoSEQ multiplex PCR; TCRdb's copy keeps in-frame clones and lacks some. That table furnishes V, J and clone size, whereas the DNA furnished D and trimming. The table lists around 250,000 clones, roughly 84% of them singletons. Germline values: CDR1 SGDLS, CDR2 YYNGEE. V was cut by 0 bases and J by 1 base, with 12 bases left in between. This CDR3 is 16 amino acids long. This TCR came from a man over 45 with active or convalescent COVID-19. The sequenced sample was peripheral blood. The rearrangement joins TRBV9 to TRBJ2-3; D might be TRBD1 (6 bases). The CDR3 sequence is CASSVAQGPGTDTQYF. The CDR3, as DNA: TGTGCCAGCAGCGTAGCTCAGGGGCCGGGCACAGATACGCAGTATTTT.